The present TCR beta chain was sequenced within a study of early T cells in non-severe SARS-CoV-2 infection. The CDR3 spans 13 residues. Between the trimmed V and J ends, which lost 10 bases and 3 bases, there was a span of 13 bases. Germline CDR1 reads MNHNY; CDR2 reads SVGAGI (reference sequence). TCRdb recomputed calls from the 5' RACE reads with MiXCR, one row per CDR3 protein. Altogether roughly 50,000 distinct CDR3 sequences are present, around 7.5% being singletons, with the ten largest covering roughly 9.9%. Sequenced input: whole blood. This sequence joins TRBV6-6 and TRBJ2-1, with D possibly called TRBD1 or TRBD2 (5 bases each). This clonotype originated in an adult who was a healthcare worker with PCR-confirmed SARS-CoV-2 infection or an uninfected control (not recorded which). For the CDR3, the DNA is TGTGCCACCGGGACGGAGAACTACAATGAGCAGTTCTTC. Translation: CATGTENYNEQFF.